A single sample is the source of the 4 T cell receptor beta chains below, sequenced in a study of T cell responses to AZD1222 COVID-19 vaccine. Repertoires were generated with immunoSEQ multiplex PCR, while TCRdb's copy carries only in-frame clones and drops some. This sample has 80,000 to 100,000 clones, with around 88% found just once. The material was peripheral blood, obtained on day 0 of MenACWY control vaccination. These receptors originate from an adult in good health.

This chain connects TRBV7-2 to TRBJ2-3; 9 bases are a match to TRBD1. The V gene end was trimmed by 0 bases and the J gene end by 5 bases; junction bases not matched to a gene: 6. Germline V gene sequence: CDR1 SGHTA, CDR2 FQGNSA. CDR3 length equals 16 residues. CDR3 protein: CASSLARTGAGDTQYF. The DNA of the CDR3 is TGTGCCAGCAGCTTAGCGAGGACAGGGGCAGGAGATACGCAGTATTTT.

The J gene is TRBJ1-4, the V gene TRBV5-1; no firm D call. The CDR3 spans 14 residues. The germline V and J ends were trimmed by 1 base and 8 bases, with 12 bases remaining between them. Germline-derived CDR1 and CDR2 are SGHRS and YFSETQ. Here the CDR3 DNA reads TGCGCCAGCAGCTTGCAGGCCCCGGGGGAAAAACTGTTTTTT. It translates to CASSLQAPGEKLFF.

This clone appeared once. The chain recombines TRBV19 with TRBJ2-2, with D possibly matching TRBD2 (6 bases). The V end lost 3 bases, the J end lost 5 bases, and 16 bases lay between the germline ends. The CDR3 is made up of 16 amino acids. The V gene's germline CDR1 is LNHDA and CDR2 SQIVND (reference sequence). This CDR3 is CASSMGGWGRTGELFF. The DNA of the CDR3 is TGTGCCAGTAGTATGGGGGGATGGGGTAGGACCGGGGAGCTGTTTTTT.

The chain couples TRBV5-6 to TRBJ1-1; possible D gene TRBD1, 6 bases. Trimming shortened V by 2 bases and J by 4 bases, and 15 bases separated the two germline ends. CDR1 SGHDT and CDR2 YYEEEE come from the germline V gene. The CDR3 has 15 residues. The CDR3 region is CASSLLRGGRTEAFF. The CDR3 DNA reads as TGTGCCAGCAGCTTACTCAGGGGTGGGCGCACTGAAGCTTTCTTT.